This is a list of T cell receptor beta chains from one sample in a study of blood T cell repertoires in COVID-19. The protocol was immunoSEQ multiplex PCR, while the TCRdb copy is restricted to in-frame clones and leaves out a portion. The table has 370,000 or so clones, roughly 86% seen once. The sequenced sample was PBMCs or T cells enriched from blood (not recorded which). Receptors originate from a man younger than 45 who had recovered from COVID-19. Each CDR3 is given with its conserved first and last residue. The D gene is left open where the match is weak. Rows give clone size only sometimes, using once, few, many, or a class for an expanded clone.

length,D,V,J,size,DNA,CDR3
13,TRBD1,TRBV24-1,TRBJ1-1,.,TGTGCCACCAGTGATAAACAGGGGGCAGGAGCTTTCTTT,CATSDKQGAGAFF
13,.,TRBV9,TRBJ1-4,.,TGTGCCAGCAACGCCGGGAGTAATGAAAAACTGTTTTTT,CASNAGSNEKLFF
13,.,TRBV5-1,TRBJ1-1,.,TGCGCCAGCAGCTTGAACAGGGCCACTGAAGCTTTCTTT,CASSLNRATEAFF
14,.,TRBV5-4,TRBJ2-7,once,TGTGCCAGCAGCTCAGGACTGGAGACCTACGAGCAGTACTTC,CASSSGLETYEQYF
16,.,TRBV19,TRBJ1-1,.,TGTGCCAGTAGTATTGGGTGGGGCAATCTGTACACTGAAGCTTTCTTT,CASSIGWGNLYTEAFF
18,.,TRBV7-5,TRBJ1-5,.,TGTGCCAGAAGCTTATCGGGCAGGGGAGACGAAGATCACCAGCCCCAGCATTTT,CARSLSGRGDEDHQPQHF
19,TRBD2,TRBV7-2,TRBJ2-4,once,TGTGCCAGCAAACCGAAGCGGGGGGGTGAGAGAATAGCCAAAAACATTCAGTACTTC,CASKPKRGGERIAKNIQYF
15,.,TRBV27,TRBJ1-3,.,TGTGCCAGCAGTCTTTCCGGGACTTGGGGAAACACCATATATTTT,CASSLSGTWGNTIYF
12,.,TRBV12-5,TRBJ1-1,.,TGTGCTAGTGGGGATACAGGGTCTCGAGCTTTCTTT,CASGDTGSRAFF
16,TRBD1,TRBV6-1,TRBJ2-3,.,TGTGCCAGCAGTGACCCGACAGGGGGGTGGACAGATACGCAGTATTTT,CASSDPTGGWTDTQYF
14,TRBD1,TRBV24-1,TRBJ2-2,.,TGTGCCACTAACCGACAGGGGAGGTCCGGGGAGCTGTTTTTT,CATNRQGRSGELFF
14,.,TRBV7-2,TRBJ2-2,.,TGTGCCAGCAGCCCTTATAAGAACACCGGGGAGCTGTTTTTT,CASSPYKNTGELFF
16,TRBD2,TRBV7-2,TRBJ2-2,once,TGTGCCAGCAGCTACCGAAGCAGCGGGGGGGGCGGGGAGCTGTTTTTT,CASSYRSSGGGGELFF
13,.,TRBV19,TRBJ1-2,few,TGTGCCAGTAGTATTCCCGGGAACTATGGCTACACCTTC,CASSIPGNYGYTF
13,.,TRBV19,TRBJ2-5,.,TGTGCCACCCAAAAAGGGGTCCAAGAGACCCAGTACTTC,CATQKGVQETQYF
15,.,TRBV5-1,TRBJ1-4,.,TGCGCCAGCAGCTTATGGGGGGAAGCTAATGAAAAACTGTTTTTT,CASSLWGEANEKLFF
13,.,TRBV14,TRBJ1-1,.,TGTGCCAGCAGCCGTCAGTTGAACACTGAAGCTTTCTTT,CASSRQLNTEAFF
15,.,TRBV27,TRBJ1-2,.,TGTGCCAGCAGTTTATCGGGACTGATAAACTATGGCTACACCTTC,CASSLSGLINYGYTF
15,TRBD1,TRBV13,TRBJ2-7,.,TGTGCCAGCAGCCTGGACAGGGGCCGCTCCTACGAGCAGTACTTC,CASSLDRGRSYEQYF
13,TRBD1,TRBV10-1,TRBJ1-2,.,TGCGCCAGCAGTAGGGACAGTAACTATGGCTACACCTTC,CASSRDSNYGYTF
13,.,TRBV12-3/TRBV12-4,TRBJ1-1,.,TGTGCCAGCAGTCGCCCTCCCGGCACTGAAGCTTTCTTT,CASSRPPGTEAFF
12,.,TRBV2,TRBJ1-6,once,TGTGCCAGCCGGACAGATAATTCACCCCTCCACTTT,CASRTDNSPLHF
14,.,TRBV2,TRBJ1-6,.,TGTGCCAGCAGTTACAACATGGACAGTTCACCCCTCCACTTT,CASSYNMDSSPLHF
15,.,TRBV7-9,TRBJ2-5,.,TGTGCCAGCAGCTCAGGGAATACAGGGAGAGAGACCCAGTACTTC,CASSSGNTGRETQYF
14,TRBD1,TRBV29-1,TRBJ2-3,.,TGCAGCGTTCTTGGACAGGGGAGCACAGATACGCAGTATTTT,CSVLGQGSTDTQYF
14,.,TRBV19,TRBJ2-7,.,TGTGCCAGTGGACCTGGGACAAACTCCTACGAGCAGTACTTC,CASGPGTNSYEQYF
17,TRBD1,TRBV19,TRBJ1-2,few,TGTGCCAGCTTAAGGACAGGGGTCTTAGGCTGGACTAATGGCTACACCTTC,CASLRTGVLGWTNGYTF
16,.,TRBV9,TRBJ1-1,.,TGTGCCAGCAGCCCCTACATAACAGTTTCGAACACTGAAGCTTTCTTT,CASSPYITVSNTEAFF
12,.,TRBV19,TRBJ2-2,.,TGTGCCGGGGGGGCGAGCACCGGGGAGCTGTTTTTT,CAGGASTGELFF
15,.,TRBV5-1,TRBJ2-5,.,TGCGCCAGCAGCTTGGCAGGGGGTGCGGGAAAGACCCAGTACTTC,CASSLAGGAGKTQYF
16,.,TRBV21-1,TRBJ1-5,.,TGTGCCAGCCGCGGCCGAGACAGGGGCATTGGTCAGCCCCAGCATTTT,CASRGRDRGIGQPQHF
11,.,TRBV29-1,TRBJ1-4,.,TGCAGCGTTTTCCGGGATGAAAAACTGTTTTTT,CSVFRDEKLFF
15,.,TRBV7-2,TRBJ1-5,.,TGTGCCAGCAGCTTGGGGGGGACGATGTATCAGCCCCAGCATTTT,CASSLGGTMYQPQHF
12,.,TRBV5-1,TRBJ2-3,.,TGCGCCAGCAGCTTGGCCGCGGATACGCAGTATTTT,CASSLAADTQYF
15,TRBD1,TRBV18,TRBJ1-3,.,TGTGCCAGCTCAGAGGGACAGGGAGCTGGAAACACCATATATTTT,CASSEGQGAGNTIYF
15,TRBD1,TRBV7-2,TRBJ2-1,.,TGTGCCAGCAGCAAAGACAGGGGTTCTTACAATGAGCAGTTCTTC,CASSKDRGSYNEQFF
15,TRBD2,TRBV19,TRBJ2-1,.,TGTGCCACCTCGCCTAGCGGATCTAAATCCAATGAGCAGTTCTTC,CATSPSGSKSNEQFF
13,.,TRBV27,TRBJ1-1,once,TGTGCCAGCAAAAGGGGTTTCGACACTGAAGCTTTCTTT,CASKRGFDTEAFF
14,TRBD1,TRBV6-5,TRBJ1-2,.,TGTGCCAGCAGTTCCCCAGGGGGCCCGGGAGGCTACACCTTC,CASSSPGGPGGYTF
14,TRBD1,TRBV19,TRBJ1-2,.,TGTGCCAGTAGCCGCCGGGACAGGGTTTATGGCTACACCTTC,CASSRRDRVYGYTF
14,.,TRBV3-1/TRBV3-2,TRBJ1-1,.,TGTGCCAGCAGCCAAGAGGAGAGCGGCACTGAAGCTTTCTTT,CASSQEESGTEAFF
16,.,TRBV7-9,TRBJ1-4,.,TGTGCCAGCAGCTTTAATTCCGGCGCGGGGAGTGAAAAACTGTTTTTT,CASSFNSGAGSEKLFF
15,.,TRBV9,TRBJ1-3,.,TGTGCCAGCAGTGTACTCGGGGGTTCTGGAAACACCATATATTTT,CASSVLGGSGNTIYF
16,TRBD1,TRBV24-1,TRBJ2-5,.,TGTGCCACCACCCTGCGGGACAGGGGGAAGCAAGAGACCCAGTACTTC,CATTLRDRGKQETQYF
16,TRBD1,TRBV7-2,TRBJ2-2,.,TGTGCCAGCAGCCTCGGGACAGGGGGGTTCACCGGGGAGCTGTTTTTT,CASSLGTGGFTGELFF